Reported below is one T cell receptor beta chain. The entry originates in a study of blood T cell repertoires in COVID-19. On the study more broadly: Italy, Spain and the United States were the sources of the convalescent and acute COVID-19 samples. The cDNA or gDNA used as material had been derived from T cells, B-cell-depleted T cells, or PBMCs.

Donors of Cohort 3 who recovered were those that had two negative PCRs, clearance, or symptom resolution. Original processing methods: The assay estimated nucleated cells by amplifying reference gene primers. Produced via immunoSEQ multiplex PCR; TCRdb's table is partial and in-frame only. That table is the source of V, J and clone size, and D and trimming were worked out from the DNA. The profile shows 300,000 or so clones, approximately 90% of them singletons. Germline values: CDR1 LNHDA, CDR2 SQIVND (reference sequence). This CDR3 region has 14 residues. V was clipped by 3 bases and J by 5 bases, with 13 bases between them.

V is TRBV19 and J is TRBJ1-2; D possibly corresponds to TRBD1 (6 bases). This sequence was found in a woman younger than 30 who had recovered from COVID-19. Sequencing was performed on PBMCs or T cells enriched from blood (not recorded which). The DNA for the CDR3 is TGTGCCAGTAGTATGAGTCAGGGGCCTTATGGCTACACCTTC. Translating gives CASSMSQGPYGYTF.